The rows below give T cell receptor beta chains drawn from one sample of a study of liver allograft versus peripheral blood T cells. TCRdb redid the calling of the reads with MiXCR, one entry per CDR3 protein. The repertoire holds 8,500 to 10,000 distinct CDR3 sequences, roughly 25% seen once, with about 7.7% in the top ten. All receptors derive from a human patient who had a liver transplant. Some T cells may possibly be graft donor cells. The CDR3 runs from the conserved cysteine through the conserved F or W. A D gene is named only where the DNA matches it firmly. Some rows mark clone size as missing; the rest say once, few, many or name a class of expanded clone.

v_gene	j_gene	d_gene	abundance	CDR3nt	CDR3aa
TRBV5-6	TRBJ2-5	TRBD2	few	TGTGCCAGCAGCTTGGTTGGAGCGGGGACGTTACAAGAGACCCAGTACTTC	CASSLVGAGTLQETQYF
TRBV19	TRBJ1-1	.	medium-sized	TGTGCCAGTAGTGTACGGGACACGATCACTGAAGCTTTCTTT	CASSVRDTITEAFF
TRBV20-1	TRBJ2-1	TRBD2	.	TGCAGTGCTTTTAGGGGTAGCGGGAGGGATAATGAGCAGTTCTTC	CSAFRGSGRDNEQFF
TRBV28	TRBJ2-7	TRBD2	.	TGTGCCAGCAGGATTAGCGGGACCCCCTACGAGCAGTACTTC	CASRISGTPYEQYF
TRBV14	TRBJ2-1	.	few	TGTGCCAGCAGCCAGGGCAGCGGGTACAATGAGCAGTTCTTC	CASSQGSGYNEQFF
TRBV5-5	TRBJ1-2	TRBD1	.	TGTGCCAGCAGCCTAATCATTACAAGACAGGGGAAGGGCTACACCTTC	CASSLIITRQGKGYTF
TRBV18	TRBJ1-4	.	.	TGTGCCAGCTCACCTCCGGATAATGAAAAACTGTTTTTT	CASSPPDNEKLFF
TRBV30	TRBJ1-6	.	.	TGTGCCTGGAGCCGGTGCTCCTATAATTCACCCCTCCACTTT	CAWSRCSYNSPLHF
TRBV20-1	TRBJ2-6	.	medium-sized	TGCAGTGCGGGGCCAAGTAGGTCTGGGGCCAACGTCCTGACTTTC	CSAGPSRSGANVLTF
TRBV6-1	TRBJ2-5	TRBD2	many	TGTGCCAGCAGTCCCGGGGGGGCCCAAGAGACCCAGTACTTC	CASSPGGAQETQYF
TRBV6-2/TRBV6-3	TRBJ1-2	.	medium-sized	TGTGCCAGCACCGACGGGCAGCCCTATGGCTACACCTTC	CASTDGQPYGYTF
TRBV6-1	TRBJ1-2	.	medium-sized	TGTGCCAGCAGTGAATTACCGGGCCTAAAGGCGGGTGGCTACACCTTC	CASSELPGLKAGGYTF
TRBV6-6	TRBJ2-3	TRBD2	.	TGTGCCAGCAGTTCCTCGTCCGGGACTAGCGGGAACGCAGATACGCAGTATTTT	CASSSSSGTSGNADTQYF
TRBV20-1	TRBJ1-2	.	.	TGCAGTACGACCCTGACCGGGTATGGCTACACCTTC	CSTTLTGYGYTF
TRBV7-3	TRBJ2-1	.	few	TGTGCCAGCAGCCCCTCGTTGGCAGGTGAGCAGTTCTTC	CASSPSLAGEQFF
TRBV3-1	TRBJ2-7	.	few	TGTGCCAGCAGCCAAGTACGAGAGCAGTACTTC	CASSQVREQYF
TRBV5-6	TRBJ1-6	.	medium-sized	TGTGCCAGCAGTCGCAATAGGCCGGGCTCACTTAGTTCACCCCTCCACTTT	CASSRNRPGSLSSPLHF
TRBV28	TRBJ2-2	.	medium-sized	TGTGCCAGCAGTTCGAAGGGGTTTCGGACCGGGGAGCTGTTTTTT	CASSSKGFRTGELFF
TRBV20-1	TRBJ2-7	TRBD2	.	TGCAGTGCGGGCTGGCGGGAGGGTTACGAGCAGTACTTC	CSAGWREGYEQYF
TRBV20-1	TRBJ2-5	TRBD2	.	TGCAGTGCCTCACTAGCGGGAGGGCCGGGTGAGACCCAGTACTTC	CSASLAGGPGETQYF